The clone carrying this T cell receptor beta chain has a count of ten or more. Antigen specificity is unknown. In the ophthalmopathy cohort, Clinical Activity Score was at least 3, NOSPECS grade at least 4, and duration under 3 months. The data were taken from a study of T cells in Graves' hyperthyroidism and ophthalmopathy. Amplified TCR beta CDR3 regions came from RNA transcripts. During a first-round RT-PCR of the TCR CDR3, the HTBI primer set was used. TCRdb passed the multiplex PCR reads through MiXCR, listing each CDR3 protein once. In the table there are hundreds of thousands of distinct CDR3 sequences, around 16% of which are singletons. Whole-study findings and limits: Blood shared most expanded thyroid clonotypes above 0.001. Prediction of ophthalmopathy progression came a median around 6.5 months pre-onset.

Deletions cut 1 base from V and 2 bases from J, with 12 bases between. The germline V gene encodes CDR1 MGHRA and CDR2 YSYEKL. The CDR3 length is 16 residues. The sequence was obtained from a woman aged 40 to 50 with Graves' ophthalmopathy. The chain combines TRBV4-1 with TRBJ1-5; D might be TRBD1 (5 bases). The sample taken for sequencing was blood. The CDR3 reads CASSQAGLRGNQPQHF. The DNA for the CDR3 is TGCGCCAGCAGCCAAGCAGGGCTTCGGGGCAATCAGCCCCAGCATTTT.